The entry that follows covers one T cell receptor beta chain sequence. The antigen is not known. V gave up 3 bases and J gave up 7 bases, with 9 bases separating them. Germline CDR1 reads MDHEN; CDR2 reads SYDVKM. The CDR3 covers 12 residues. The data derive from a study of T cell responses to AZD1222 COVID-19 vaccine. Whole-study results and caveats: Clonal diversity was possibly underestimated; the donors were predominantly white British and more often female. CD4 TCRs associated with vaccination spanned spike, dominating at 160-218 and 743-854. Nearly half of unique spike-specific TCRs reportedly avoided B.1.351 and B.1.1.7 mutated regions. At baseline, seropositivity was found in only a handful of AZD1222 recipients.

Measured with immunoSEQ multiplex PCR; TCRdb has only the in-frame clones, and not every one. The table records 100,000 to 150,000 clones, approximately 92% of them present only once. The TCR sequence derives from an adult who received the AZD1222 COVID-19 vaccine. The sample here was peripheral blood, taken 28 days after the second AZD1222 dose. V gene TRBV28 combines with J gene TRBJ1-2; D possibly corresponds to TRBD1 (6 bases). CDR3 in DNA: TGTGCCAGCAGTTTGGGGGGCCTTGGCTACACCTTC. Its protein is CASSLGGLGYTF.